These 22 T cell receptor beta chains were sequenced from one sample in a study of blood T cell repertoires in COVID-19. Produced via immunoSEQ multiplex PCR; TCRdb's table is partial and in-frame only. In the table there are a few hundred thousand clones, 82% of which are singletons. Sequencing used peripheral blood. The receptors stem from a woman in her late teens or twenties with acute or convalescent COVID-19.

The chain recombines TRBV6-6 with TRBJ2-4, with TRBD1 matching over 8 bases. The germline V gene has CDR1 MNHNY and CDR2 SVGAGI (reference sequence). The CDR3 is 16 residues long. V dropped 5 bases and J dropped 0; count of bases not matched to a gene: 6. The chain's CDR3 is CASSQQGEIAKNIQYF. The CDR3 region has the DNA TGTGCCAGCAGTCAACAGGGGGAGATAGCCAAAAACATTCAGTACTTC.

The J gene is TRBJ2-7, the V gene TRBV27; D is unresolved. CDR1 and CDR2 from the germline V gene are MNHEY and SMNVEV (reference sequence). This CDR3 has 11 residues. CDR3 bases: TGTCCTCAATGGGCCGCCTACGAGCAGTACTTC. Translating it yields CPQWAAYEQYF.

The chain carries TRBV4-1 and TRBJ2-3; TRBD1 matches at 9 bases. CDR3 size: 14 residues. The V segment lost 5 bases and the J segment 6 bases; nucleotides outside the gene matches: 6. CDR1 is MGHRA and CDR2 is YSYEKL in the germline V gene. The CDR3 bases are TGCGCCAGCAGCACCGGGACAGGGTTGGATACGCAGTATTTT. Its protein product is CASSTGTGLDTQYF.

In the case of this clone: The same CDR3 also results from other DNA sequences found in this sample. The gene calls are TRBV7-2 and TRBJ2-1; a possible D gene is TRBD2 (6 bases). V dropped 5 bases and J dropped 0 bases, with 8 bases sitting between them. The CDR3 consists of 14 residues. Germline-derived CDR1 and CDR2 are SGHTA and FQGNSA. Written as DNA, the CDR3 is TGTGCCAGCAGCCGGGACTCCTCCTACAATGAGCAGTTCTTC. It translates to CASSRDSSYNEQFF.

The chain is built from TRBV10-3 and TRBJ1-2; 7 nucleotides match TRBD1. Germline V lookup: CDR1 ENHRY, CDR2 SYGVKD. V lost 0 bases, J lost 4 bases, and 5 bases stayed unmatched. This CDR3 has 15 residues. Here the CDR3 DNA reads TGTGCCATCAGTGAGTCGACAGGGATACCCTATGGCTACACCTTC. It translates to CAISESTGIPYGYTF.

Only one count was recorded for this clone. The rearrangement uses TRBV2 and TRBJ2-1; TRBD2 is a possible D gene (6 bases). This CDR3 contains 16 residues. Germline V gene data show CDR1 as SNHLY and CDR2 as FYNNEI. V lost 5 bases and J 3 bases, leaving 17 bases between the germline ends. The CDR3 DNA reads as TGTGCCAGCAGTTCCGGGGGTCCCGGAGACTACAATGAGCAGTTCTTC. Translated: CASSSGGPGDYNEQFF.

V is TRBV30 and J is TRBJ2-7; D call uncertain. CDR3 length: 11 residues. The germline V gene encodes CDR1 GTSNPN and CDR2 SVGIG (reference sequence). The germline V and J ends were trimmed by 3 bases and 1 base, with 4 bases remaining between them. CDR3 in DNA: TGTGCCTGGAGCTTATCCTACGAGCAGTACTTC. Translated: CAWSLSYEQYF.

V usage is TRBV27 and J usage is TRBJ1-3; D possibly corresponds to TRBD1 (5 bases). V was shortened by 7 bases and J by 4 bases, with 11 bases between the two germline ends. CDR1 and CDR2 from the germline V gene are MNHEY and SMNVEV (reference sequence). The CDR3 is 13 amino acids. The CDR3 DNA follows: TGTGCCAGCAAGCGGGACGCCGGAAACACCATATATTTT. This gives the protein CASKRDAGNTIYF.

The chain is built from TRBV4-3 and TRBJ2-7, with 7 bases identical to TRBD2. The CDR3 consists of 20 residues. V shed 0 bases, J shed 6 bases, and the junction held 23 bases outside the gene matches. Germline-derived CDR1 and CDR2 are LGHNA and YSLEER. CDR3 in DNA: TGCGCCAGCAGCCAAGATAGAACACATGGACTAGTCGTACCCCGTCGCGAGCAGTACTTC. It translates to CASSQDRTHGLVVPRREQYF.

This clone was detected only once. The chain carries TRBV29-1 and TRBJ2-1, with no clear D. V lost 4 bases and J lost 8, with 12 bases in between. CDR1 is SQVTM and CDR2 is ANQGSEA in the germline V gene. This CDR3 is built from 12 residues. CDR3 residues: CSVGADYYEQFF. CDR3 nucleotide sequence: TGCAGCGTTGGGGCAGATTATTATGAGCAGTTCTTC.

The CDR3 nucleotides read TGTGCCAGCAGTTTAGGGTCCACCGGGGACACCATATATTTT. Its protein is CASSLGSTGDTIYF. The chain joins TRBV28 to TRBJ1-3; D remains unclear. Germline loops: CDR1 MDHEN, CDR2 SYDVKM. The CDR3 is 14 residues long. With 2 bases removed from V and 8 bases from J, the gap between germline ends came to 13 bases.

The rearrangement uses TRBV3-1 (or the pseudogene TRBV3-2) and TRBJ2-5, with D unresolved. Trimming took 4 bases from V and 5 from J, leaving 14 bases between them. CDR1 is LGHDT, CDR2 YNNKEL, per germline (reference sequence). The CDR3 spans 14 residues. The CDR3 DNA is TGTGCCAGCAGCCTCCGGTTACTTCGGGAGACCCAGTACTTC. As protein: CASSLRLLRETQYF.

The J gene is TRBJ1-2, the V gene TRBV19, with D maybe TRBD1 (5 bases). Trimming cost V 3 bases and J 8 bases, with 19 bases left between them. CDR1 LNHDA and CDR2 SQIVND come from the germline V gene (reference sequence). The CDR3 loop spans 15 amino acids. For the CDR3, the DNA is TGTGCCAGTAGTATCTTGGAGGGGAAGCAAGGCGGCTACACCTTC. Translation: CASSILEGKQGGYTF.

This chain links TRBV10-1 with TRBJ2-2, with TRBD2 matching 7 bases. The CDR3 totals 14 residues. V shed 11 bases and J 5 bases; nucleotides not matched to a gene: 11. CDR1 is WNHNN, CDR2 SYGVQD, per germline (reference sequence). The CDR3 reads CAGLSGGGTGELFF. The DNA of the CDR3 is TGCGCCGGATTATCGGGAGGTGGGACCGGGGAGCTGTTTTTT.

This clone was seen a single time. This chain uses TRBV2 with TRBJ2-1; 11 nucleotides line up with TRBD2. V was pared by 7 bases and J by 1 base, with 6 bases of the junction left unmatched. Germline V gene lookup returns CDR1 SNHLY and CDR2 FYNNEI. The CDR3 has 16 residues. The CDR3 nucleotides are TGTGCCAGCATTTTTAGCGGGAGGGCTTCCTACAATGAGCAGTTCTTC. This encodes CASIFSGRASYNEQFF.

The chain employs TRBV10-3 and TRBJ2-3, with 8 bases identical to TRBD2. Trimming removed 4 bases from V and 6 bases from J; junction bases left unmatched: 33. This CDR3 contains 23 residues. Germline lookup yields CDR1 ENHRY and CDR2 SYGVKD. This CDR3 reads CAISGTSGPSGPLKPPHPDTQYF. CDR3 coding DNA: TGTGCCATCAGTGGTACCTCCGGCCCTAGCGGGCCTTTAAAACCCCCACACCCGGATACGCAGTATTTT.

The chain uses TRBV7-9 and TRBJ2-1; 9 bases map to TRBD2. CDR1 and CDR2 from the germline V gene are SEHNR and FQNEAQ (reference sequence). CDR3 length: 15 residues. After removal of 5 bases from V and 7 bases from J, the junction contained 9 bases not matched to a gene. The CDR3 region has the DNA TGTGCCAGCAGCCTGGTCAGCGGGAGGAAAAATGAGCAGTTCTTC. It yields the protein CASSLVSGRKNEQFF.

The CDR3 coding sequence is TGTGCCAGCAGCCCCGTTCAGAGGGCCCACCCTTACGAGCAGTACTTC. Protein product: CASSPVQRAHPYEQYF. V and J are TRBV5-5 and TRBJ2-7; maybe TRBD2 (5 bases). V was clipped by 4 bases and J by 4 bases, with 21 bases between them. The length of the CDR3 is 16 residues. Germline CDR1 SGHKS, CDR2 YYEKEE (reference sequence). Full variable domain (outside the CDR3, taken from reference TRBV5-5 and TRBJ2-7): DAGVTQSPTHLIKTRGQQVTLRCSPISGHKSVSWYQQVLGQGPQFIFQYYEKEERGRGNFPDRFSARQFPNYSSELNVNALLLGDSALYLCASSPVQRAHPYEQYFGPGTRLTVT.

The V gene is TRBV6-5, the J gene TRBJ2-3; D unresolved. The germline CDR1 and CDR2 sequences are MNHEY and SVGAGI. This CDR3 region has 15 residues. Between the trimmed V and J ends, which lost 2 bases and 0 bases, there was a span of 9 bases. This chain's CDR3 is CASSYTSGSTDTQYF. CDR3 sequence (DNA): TGTGCCAGCAGTTACACTTCCGGGAGCACAGATACGCAGTATTTT.

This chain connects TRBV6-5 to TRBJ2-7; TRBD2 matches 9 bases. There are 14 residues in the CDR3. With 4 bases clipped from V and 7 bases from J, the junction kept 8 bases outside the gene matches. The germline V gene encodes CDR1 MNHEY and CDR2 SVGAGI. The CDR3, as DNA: TGTGCCAGCAGTTTACTCAGACTAGCGGAAGAGCAGTACTTC. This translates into CASSLLRLAEEQYF.

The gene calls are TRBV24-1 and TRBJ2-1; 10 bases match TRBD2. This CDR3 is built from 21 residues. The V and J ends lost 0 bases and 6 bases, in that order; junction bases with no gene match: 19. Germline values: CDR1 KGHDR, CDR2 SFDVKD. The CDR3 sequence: CATSDLGPLGAGGPTFNEQFF. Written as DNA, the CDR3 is TGTGCCACCAGTGATTTGGGCCCATTGGGAGCGGGAGGGCCCACGTTCAATGAGCAGTTCTTC.

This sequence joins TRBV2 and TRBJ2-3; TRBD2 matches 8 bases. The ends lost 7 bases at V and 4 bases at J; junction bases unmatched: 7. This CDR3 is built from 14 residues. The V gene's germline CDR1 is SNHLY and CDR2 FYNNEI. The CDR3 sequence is CASIDGRGADTQYF. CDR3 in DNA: TGTGCCAGCATTGACGGGAGGGGGGCAGATACGCAGTATTTT.